This T cell receptor (beta chain) was identified during a study of cytomegalovirus exposure and HLA in healthy donors. A multiplex PCR was run with 60 Vbeta primers and 13 Jbeta primers. Clones were read by immunoSEQ multiplex PCR, and TCRdb kept only the in-frame ones, dropping some. The sample yields 150,000 to 200,000 clones, around 75% seen once. The germline V gene has CDR1 KGHSH and CDR2 LQKENI. This CDR3 spans 16 amino acids. V lost 3 bases and J lost 8; bases outside the gene matches: 11. Source material: PBMCs. This chain connects TRBV18 to TRBJ1-4, with 8 bases lining up with TRBD1. The receptor comes from a woman aged 40-49 years in good health and CMV-seropositive. CDR3 protein: CASSPVRGQFDEKLFF. CDR3 nucleotides: TGTGCCAGCTCACCCGTCAGGGGGCAATTTGACGAAAAACTGTTTTTT.